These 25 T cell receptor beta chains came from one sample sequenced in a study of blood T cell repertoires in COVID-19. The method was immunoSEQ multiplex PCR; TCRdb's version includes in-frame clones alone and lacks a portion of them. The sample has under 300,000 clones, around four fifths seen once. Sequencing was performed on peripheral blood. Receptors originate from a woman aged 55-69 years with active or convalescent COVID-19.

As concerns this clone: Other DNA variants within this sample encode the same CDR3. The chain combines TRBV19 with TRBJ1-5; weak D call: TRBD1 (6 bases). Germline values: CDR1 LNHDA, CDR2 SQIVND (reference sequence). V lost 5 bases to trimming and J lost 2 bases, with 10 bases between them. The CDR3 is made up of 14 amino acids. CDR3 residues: CASSPRGGNQPQHF. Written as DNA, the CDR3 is TGTGCCAGTAGTCCCAGGGGCGGCAATCAGCCCCAGCATTTT.

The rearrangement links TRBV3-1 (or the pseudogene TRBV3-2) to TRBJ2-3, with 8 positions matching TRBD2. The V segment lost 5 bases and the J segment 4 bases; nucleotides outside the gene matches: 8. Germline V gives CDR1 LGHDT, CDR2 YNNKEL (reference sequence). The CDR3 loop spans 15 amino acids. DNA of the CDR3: TGTGCCAGCAGCTCCTCGGGGGGGCCGGCAGATACGCAGTATTTT. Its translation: CASSSSGGPADTQYF.

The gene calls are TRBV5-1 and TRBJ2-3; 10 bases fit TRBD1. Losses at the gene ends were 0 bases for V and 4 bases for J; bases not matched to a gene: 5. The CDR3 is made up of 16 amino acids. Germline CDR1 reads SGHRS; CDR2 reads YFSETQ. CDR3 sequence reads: CASSLAGTGDPDTQYF. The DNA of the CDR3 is TGCGCCAGCAGCTTGGCCGGGACAGGGGACCCAGATACGCAGTATTTT. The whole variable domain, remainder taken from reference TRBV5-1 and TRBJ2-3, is KAGVTQTPRYLIKTRGQQVTLSCSPISGHRSVSWYQQTPGQGLQFLFEYFSETQRNKGNFPGRFSGRQFSNSRSEMNVSTLELGDSALYLCASSLAGTGDPDTQYFGPGTRLTVL.

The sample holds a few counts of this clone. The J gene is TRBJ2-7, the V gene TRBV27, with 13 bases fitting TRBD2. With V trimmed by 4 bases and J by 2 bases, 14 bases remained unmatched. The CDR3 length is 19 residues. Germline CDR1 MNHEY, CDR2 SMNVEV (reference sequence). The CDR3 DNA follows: TGTGCCAGCAGTTCCCGACCTTGGGGGGGACTAGCGGGAACCTACGAGCAGTACTTC. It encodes CASSSRPWGGLAGTYEQYF.

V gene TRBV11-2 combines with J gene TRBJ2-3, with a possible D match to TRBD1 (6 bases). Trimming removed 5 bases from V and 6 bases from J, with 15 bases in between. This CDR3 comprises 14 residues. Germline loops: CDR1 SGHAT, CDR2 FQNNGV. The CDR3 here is CASSHRTAGDTQYF. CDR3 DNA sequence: TGTGCCAGCAGCCATCGGACAGCTGGGGATACGCAGTATTTT.

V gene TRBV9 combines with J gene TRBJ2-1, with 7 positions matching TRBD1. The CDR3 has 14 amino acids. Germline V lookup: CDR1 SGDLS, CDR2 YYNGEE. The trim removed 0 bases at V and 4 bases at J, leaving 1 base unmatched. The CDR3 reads CASSVGDRYNEQFF. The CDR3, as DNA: TGTGCCAGCAGCGTAGGGGACAGATACAATGAGCAGTTCTTC.

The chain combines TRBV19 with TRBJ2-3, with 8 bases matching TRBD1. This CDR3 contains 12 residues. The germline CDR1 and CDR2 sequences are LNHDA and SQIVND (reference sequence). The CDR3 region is CATGASTDTQYF. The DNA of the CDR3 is TGTGCGACAGGGGCTAGCACAGATACGCAGTATTTT.

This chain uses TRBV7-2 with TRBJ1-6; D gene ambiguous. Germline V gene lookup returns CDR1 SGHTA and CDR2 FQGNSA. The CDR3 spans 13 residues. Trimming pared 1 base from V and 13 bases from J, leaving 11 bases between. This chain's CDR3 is CASSLVPESPLHF. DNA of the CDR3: TGTGCCAGCAGCTTAGTCCCCGAGTCGCCCCTCCACTTT.

CDR3 loop: CASSLEAQGGTGELFF. The CDR3 nucleotides read TGTGCCAGCAGCTTGGAGGCACAGGGTGGAACCGGGGAGCTGTTTTTT. The chain employs TRBV5-4 and TRBJ2-2, with D maybe TRBD1 (6 bases). The germline gives CDR1 SGHNT, CDR2 YYREEE (reference sequence). The CDR3 totals 16 residues. V shed 0 bases and J shed 5 bases, with 14 bases lying between them.

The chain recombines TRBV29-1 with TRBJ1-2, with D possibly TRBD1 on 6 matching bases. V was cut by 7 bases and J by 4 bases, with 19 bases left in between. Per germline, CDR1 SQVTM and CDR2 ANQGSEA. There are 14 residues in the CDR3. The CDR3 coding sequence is TGCAGCGCCGGCACTCCGGGACAAACCTATGGCTACACCTTC. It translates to CSAGTPGQTYGYTF. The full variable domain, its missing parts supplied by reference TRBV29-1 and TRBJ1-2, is SAVISQKPSRDICQRGTSLTIQCQVDSQVTMMFWYRQQPGQSLTLIATANQGSEATYESGFVIDKFPISRPNLTFSTLTVSNMSPEDSSIYLCSAGTPGQTYGYTFGSGTRLTVV.

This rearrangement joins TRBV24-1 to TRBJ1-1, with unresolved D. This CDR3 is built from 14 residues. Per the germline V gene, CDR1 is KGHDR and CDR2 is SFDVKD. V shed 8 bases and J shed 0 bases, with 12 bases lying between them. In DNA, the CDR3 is TGTGCCACCAATGCAGATCTCATGAACACTGAAGCTTTCTTT. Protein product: CATNADLMNTEAFF.

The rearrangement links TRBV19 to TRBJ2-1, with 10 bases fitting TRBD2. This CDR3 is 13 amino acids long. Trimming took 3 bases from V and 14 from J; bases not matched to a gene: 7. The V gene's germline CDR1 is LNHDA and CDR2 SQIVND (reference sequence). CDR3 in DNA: TGTGCCAGTAGTATCAATCTAGCGGGAGTGGAGTTCTTC. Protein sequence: CASSINLAGVEFF.

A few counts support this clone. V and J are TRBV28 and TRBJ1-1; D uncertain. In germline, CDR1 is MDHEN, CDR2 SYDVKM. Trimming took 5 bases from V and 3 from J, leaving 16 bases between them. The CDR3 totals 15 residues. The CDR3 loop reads CASSQVEARDTEAFF. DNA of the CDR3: TGTGCCAGCAGTCAAGTCGAGGCTCGGGACACTGAAGCTTTCTTT. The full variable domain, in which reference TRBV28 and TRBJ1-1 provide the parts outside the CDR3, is DVKVTQSSRYLVKRTGEKVFLECVQDMDHENMFWYRQDPGLGLRLIYFSYDVKMKEKGDIPEGYSVSREKKERFSLILESASTNQTSMYLCASSQVEARDTEAFFGQGTRLTVV.

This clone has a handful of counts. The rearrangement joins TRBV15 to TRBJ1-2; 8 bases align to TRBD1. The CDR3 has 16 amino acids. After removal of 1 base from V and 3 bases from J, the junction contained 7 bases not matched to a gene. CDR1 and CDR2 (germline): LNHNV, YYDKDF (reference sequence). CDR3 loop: CATSRAPGQEYYGYTF. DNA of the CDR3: TGTGCCACCAGCAGAGCACCGGGACAGGAGTACTATGGCTACACCTTC.

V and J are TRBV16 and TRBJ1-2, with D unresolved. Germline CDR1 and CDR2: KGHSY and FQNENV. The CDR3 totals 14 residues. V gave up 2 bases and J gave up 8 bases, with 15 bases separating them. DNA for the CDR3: TGTGCCAGCAGCCAACATGTCGGGGTGGTGGGCTACACCTTC. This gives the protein CASSQHVGVVGYTF.

DNA for the CDR3: TGTGCCTGGAGTGTATTGGGAGGGGGGAACACTGAAGCTTTCTTT. Amino acids: CAWSVLGGGNTEAFF. This chain joins TRBV30 and TRBJ1-1; maybe TRBD1 (6 bases). V was trimmed by 0 bases and J by 1 base, leaving 12 bases between them. The CDR3 extends over 15 amino acids. The germline CDR1 and CDR2 sequences are GTSNPN and SVGIG (reference sequence).

The CDR3 loop is CATSDSGLAGRRKETQYF. The CDR3 bases are TGTGCCACCAGTGATTCGGGACTAGCGGGGCGAAGGAAAGAGACCCAGTACTTC. The chain links TRBV24-1 to TRBJ2-5, with 13 bases identical to TRBD2. CDR3 size: 18 residues. Germline V gives CDR1 KGHDR, CDR2 SFDVKD. The ends lost 2 bases at V and 3 bases at J; junction bases unmatched: 8.

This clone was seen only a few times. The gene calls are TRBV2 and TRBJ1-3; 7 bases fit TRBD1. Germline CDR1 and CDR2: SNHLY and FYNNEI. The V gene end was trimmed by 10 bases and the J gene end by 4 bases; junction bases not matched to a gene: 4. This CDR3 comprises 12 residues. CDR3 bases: TGTGCCATCGGGACAGCGGGAAACACCATATATTTT. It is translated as CAIGTAGNTIYF.

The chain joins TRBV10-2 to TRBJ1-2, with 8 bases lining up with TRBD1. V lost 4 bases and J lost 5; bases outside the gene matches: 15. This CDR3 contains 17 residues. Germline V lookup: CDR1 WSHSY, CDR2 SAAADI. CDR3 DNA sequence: TGCGCCAGCAGTGGACGGGGGACAGGAAGCGACCAGTATGGCTACACCTTC. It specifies CASSGRGTGSDQYGYTF.

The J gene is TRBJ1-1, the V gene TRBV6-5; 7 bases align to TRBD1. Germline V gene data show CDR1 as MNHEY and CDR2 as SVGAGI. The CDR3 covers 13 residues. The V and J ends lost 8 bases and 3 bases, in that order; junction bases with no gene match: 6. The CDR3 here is CASAARGDTEAFF. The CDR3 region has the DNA TGTGCCAGCGCGGCCAGGGGGGACACTGAAGCTTTCTTT.

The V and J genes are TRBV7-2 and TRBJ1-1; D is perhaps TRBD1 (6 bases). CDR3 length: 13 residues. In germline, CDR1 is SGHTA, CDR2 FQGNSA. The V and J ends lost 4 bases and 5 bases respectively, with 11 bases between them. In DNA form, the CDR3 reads TGTGCCAGCAGCTCAACGACAGGAACTGAAGCTTTCTTT. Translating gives CASSSTTGTEAFF.

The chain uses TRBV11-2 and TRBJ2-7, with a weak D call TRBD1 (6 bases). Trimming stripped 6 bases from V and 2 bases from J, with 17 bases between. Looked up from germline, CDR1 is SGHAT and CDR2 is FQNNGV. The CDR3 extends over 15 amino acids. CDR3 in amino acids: CASSLVRGSTYEQYV. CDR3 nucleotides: TGTGCCAGCAGTCTAGTTAGGGGGTCCACCTACGAGCAGTACGTC.

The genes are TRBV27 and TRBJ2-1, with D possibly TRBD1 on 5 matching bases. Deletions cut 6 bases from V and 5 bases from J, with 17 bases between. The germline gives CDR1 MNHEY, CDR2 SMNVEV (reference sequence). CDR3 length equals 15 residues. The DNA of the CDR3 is TGTGCCAGCAGCCCCGAAGCAGGGCCCCACAATGAGCAGTTCTTC. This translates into CASSPEAGPHNEQFF.

The CDR3 sequence: CASSEGTGIEGAQYF. CDR3 bases: TGTGCCAGTAGCGAAGGGACAGGGATCGAGGGGGCCCAGTACTTC. J is TRBJ2-5 and V is TRBV19; 9 bases fit TRBD1. The CDR3 covers 15 residues. Looked up from germline, CDR1 is LNHDA and CDR2 is SQIVND (reference sequence). With 6 bases clipped from V and 9 bases from J, the junction kept 14 bases outside the gene matches.

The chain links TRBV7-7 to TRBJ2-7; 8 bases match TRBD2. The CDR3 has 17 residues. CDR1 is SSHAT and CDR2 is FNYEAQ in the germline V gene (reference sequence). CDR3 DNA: TGTGCTAGCAGCTACCGGGTTAGTTGGCGGGGGGAGTACGAGCAGTACGTC. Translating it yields CASSYRVSWRGEYEQYV.